This is a list of T cell receptor beta chains from one sample in a study of T cell responses to AZD1222 COVID-19 vaccine. The assay was immunoSEQ multiplex PCR, and TCRdb's table has in-frame clones only and misses some. The sample contains about 130,000 clones, 88% of which appear only once. The sequences come from peripheral blood, collected 28 days after the second AZD1222 dose. Source of these receptors: an adult who received the AZD1222 COVID-19 vaccine. Each CDR3 is given with its conserved first and last residue. Fields, in order: D gene, J gene, clone size, V gene, CDR3 DNA, CDR3 protein. D genes are given only for firm matches. The size of a clone is reported for some rows only, either as once, few or many, or as a class for expanded clones.

-	TRBJ2-4	-	TRBV28	TGTGCCAGCAGTTTCGAAGGCAGAGATCAGTACTTC	CASSFEGRDQYF
-	TRBJ1-3	-	TRBV29-1	TGCAGCGTTGATGGGGTACAGGGAGGGCCCTCTGGAAACACCATATATTTT	CSVDGVQGGPSGNTIYF
-	TRBJ1-2	-	TRBV12-3/TRBV12-4	TGTGCCAGCAGTTACCAGGGCTATGGCTACACCTTC	CASSYQGYGYTF
TRBD1	TRBJ2-2	-	TRBV5-1	TGCGCCAGCAGCTTGGGCCTAGTGACAGGGGGAAGCACCGGGGAGCTGTTTTTT	CASSLGLVTGGSTGELFF
-	TRBJ1-1	once	TRBV6-5	TGTGCCAGCAGCGCGATCGGGCAGGGAGATACTGAAGCTTTCTTT	CASSAIGQGDTEAFF
TRBD2	TRBJ2-5	-	TRBV5-4	TGTGCCAGCAGCCCCGGCGGGGGAGAGACCCAGTACTTC	CASSPGGGETQYF
-	TRBJ2-1	-	TRBV5-1	TGCGCCAGCAGCCCGGAGGGGGTTGAGCAGTTCTTC	CASSPEGVEQFF
-	TRBJ1-3	-	TRBV2	TGTGCCAGCAGTGAGGGGGGGCACGAAAACACCATATATTTT	CASSEGGHENTIYF
-	TRBJ1-1	once	TRBV10-3	TGTGCCATCACCCGGACTGAGAACACTGAAGCTTTCTTT	CAITRTENTEAFF
-	TRBJ1-1	-	TRBV27	TGTGCCAGCAGTTTCACAGGGAACACTGAAGCTTTCTTT	CASSFTGNTEAFF
TRBD2	TRBJ2-1	-	TRBV28	TGTGCCAGCAGCCCTAGCGGGAGTGTCTATGAGCAGTTCTTC	CASSPSGSVYEQFF
-	TRBJ2-7	-	TRBV20-1	TGCAGTGCTAGCCCCGGGGACGAGCAGTACTTC	CSASPGDEQYF
-	TRBJ2-5	-	TRBV2	TGTGCCAGCAGTGAACAGGGAGGTCAAGAGACCCAGTACTTC	CASSEQGGQETQYF
-	TRBJ1-1	-	TRBV6-5	TGTGCCAGCAGCACCTATTGGAGGACTGAAGCTTTCTTT	CASSTYWRTEAFF
TRBD1	TRBJ1-4	-	TRBV10-3	TGTGCCATCAGTGCGGGGACAGGGCGGGATGAAAAACTGTTTTTT	CAISAGTGRDEKLFF
TRBD2	TRBJ2-1	-	TRBV19	TGTGCCAGTAGAGGAGGGGCGGGAGGGCCCCAAAGCTCCTACAATGAGCAGTTCTTC	CASRGGAGGPQSSYNEQFF
TRBD1	TRBJ1-2	-	TRBV5-6	TGTGCCAGCAGCTTGGGACAGGGGGCTTATGGCTACACCTTC	CASSLGQGAYGYTF
-	TRBJ1-3	-	TRBV15	TGTGCCACCAGCAGTTCGACAGTCCCGGTTGACACCATATATTTT	CATSSSTVPVDTIYF
-	TRBJ1-2	-	TRBV15	TGTGCCACCAGCAGAGGGGTCGCCAGGGAAAGTGGCTACACCTTC	CATSRGVARESGYTF
TRBD2	TRBJ2-1	-	TRBV9	TGTGCCAGCAGCCCGTGGACTAGCGGGAGTCATAATGAGCAGTTCTTC	CASSPWTSGSHNEQFF
-	TRBJ1-1	-	TRBV11-2	TGTGCCAGCAGCCCCAGCCTGGGGACTGAAGCTTTCTTT	CASSPSLGTEAFF
TRBD1	TRBJ1-1	-	TRBV11-2	TGTGCCAGCAGCTGGTTGGGGACAGGGGGGAACACTGAAGCTTTCTTT	CASSWLGTGGNTEAFF
-	TRBJ2-1	-	TRBV11-2	TGTGCCAGCAGCTTAGTGGGTGGGGCCATATACAATGAGCAGTTCTTC	CASSLVGGAIYNEQFF
TRBD1	TRBJ1-5	-	TRBV6-5	TGTGCCAGCATTCGAGGACAGGGAGGTAATCAGCCCCAGCATTTT	CASIRGQGGNQPQHF
TRBD1	TRBJ2-1	-	TRBV5-4	TGTGCCAGCAGCTCGACAGGGGCGGCGGATGAGCAGTTCTTC	CASSSTGAADEQFF
TRBD1	TRBJ1-2	-	TRBV20-1	TGCAGTGCTAGTGCGGACAGGGACGAGGGCTACACCTTC	CSASADRDEGYTF
-	TRBJ1-4	-	TRBV28	TGTGCCAGCAGTCTGCAGGGAATTAATGAAAAACTGTTTTTT	CASSLQGINEKLFF
TRBD1	TRBJ1-2	-	TRBV10-1	TGCGCCAGCAGTACAGGGGGCATTGTCTATGGCTACACCTTC	CASSTGGIVYGYTF
TRBD1	TRBJ1-6	-	TRBV3-1/TRBV3-2	TGTGCCAGCAGCCAATCCGGGACAGGGGGCTCGCCCCTCCACTTT	CASSQSGTGGSPLHF
TRBD1	TRBJ1-1	-	TRBV5-1	TGCGCCAGCAGCCTCCGGGACAGGGGGCACACTGAAGCTTTCTTT	CASSLRDRGHTEAFF
-	TRBJ1-2	-	TRBV11-3	TGTGCCAGCAGCTTACGGGCAGGCACCTATGGCTACACCTTC	CASSLRAGTYGYTF
TRBD1	TRBJ2-7	-	TRBV6-5	TGTGCCAGCAGTTACGCCGGGACAGGGGGCCACGAGCAGTACTTC	CASSYAGTGGHEQYF
TRBD1	TRBJ2-7	-	TRBV5-6	TGTGCCAGCAGCTTGAGAGCGGGACAGGGCGGCGAGCAGTACTTC	CASSLRAGQGGEQYF
-	TRBJ2-1	-	TRBV20-1	TGCAGTGCTCGTGAGCTACCTGCTTCTTGGTTGGATGAGCAGTTCTTC	CSARELPASWLDEQFF
-	TRBJ2-5	-	TRBV11-2	TGTGCCAGCAGCCGCTTCACGGGACAAGGAGAGACCCAGTACTTC	CASSRFTGQGETQYF
-	TRBJ2-5	-	TRBV18	TGTGCCAGCTCACCAGCGGGCAGCTCGCAAGAGACCCAGTACTTC	CASSPAGSSQETQYF
-	TRBJ1-6	-	TRBV7-2	TGTGCCAGCAGCTTAGGGGGGGCAACTGGTTCACCCCTCCACTTT	CASSLGGATGSPLHF
-	TRBJ1-1	-	TRBV6-6	TGTGCCAGCAAATTCGACAGTGCGAACACTGAAGCTTTCTTT	CASKFDSANTEAFF
-	TRBJ1-4	-	TRBV18	TGTGCCAGCTCACCACAGGGGGGCGAGGAAAAACTGTTTTTT	CASSPQGGEEKLFF
TRBD1	TRBJ2-3	-	TRBV5-1	TGCGCCAGCAGCACAGGGACAGGGGAGGATACGCAGTATTTT	CASSTGTGEDTQYF
-	TRBJ2-7	few	TRBV18	TGTGCCAGCTCACCTGGACTAATCGTCGAGCAGTACTTC	CASSPGLIVEQYF
-	TRBJ2-7	many	TRBV5-5	TGTGCCAGCAGCTTGGCGGCCGGCTACGAGCAGTACTTC	CASSLAAGYEQYF
-	TRBJ1-5	-	TRBV7-8	TGTGCCAGCAGCTTACCCCCAGGGTGGAATCAGCCCCAGCATTTT	CASSLPPGWNQPQHF
-	TRBJ1-6	-	TRBV4-1	TGCGCCAGCAGCCAAGTATCGGATAGAGGTAATTCACCCCTCCACTTT	CASSQVSDRGNSPLHF
TRBD1	TRBJ2-3	-	TRBV15	TGTGCCACCAGCAGAGATCTTAGACAGGGGGCTGGGGATACGCAGTATTTT	CATSRDLRQGAGDTQYF
-	TRBJ1-1	-	TRBV27	TGTGCCAGCAGTTTACAGGTACACACTGAAGCTTTCTTT	CASSLQVHTEAFF
-	TRBJ2-7	-	TRBV28	TGTGCCAGCAGGATTCCTAGGGGACCCTACGAGCAGTACTTC	CASRIPRGPYEQYF
-	TRBJ2-5	-	TRBV5-1	TGCGCCAGCAGCTTGCCAGAGACCCAGTACTTC	CASSLPETQYF